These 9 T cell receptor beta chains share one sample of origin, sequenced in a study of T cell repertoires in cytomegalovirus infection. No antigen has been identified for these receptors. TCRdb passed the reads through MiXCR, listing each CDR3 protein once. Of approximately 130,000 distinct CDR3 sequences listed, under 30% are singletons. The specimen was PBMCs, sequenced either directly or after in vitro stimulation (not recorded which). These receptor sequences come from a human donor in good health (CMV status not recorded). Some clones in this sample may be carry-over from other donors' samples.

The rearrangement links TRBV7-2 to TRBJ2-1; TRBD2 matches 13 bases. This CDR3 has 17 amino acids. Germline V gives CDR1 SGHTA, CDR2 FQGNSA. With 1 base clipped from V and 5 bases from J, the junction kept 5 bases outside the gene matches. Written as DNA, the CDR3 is TGTGCCAGCAGCTTAGAACGGACTAGCGGGAGAAACAATGAGCAGTTCTTC. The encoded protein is CASSLERTSGRNNEQFF.

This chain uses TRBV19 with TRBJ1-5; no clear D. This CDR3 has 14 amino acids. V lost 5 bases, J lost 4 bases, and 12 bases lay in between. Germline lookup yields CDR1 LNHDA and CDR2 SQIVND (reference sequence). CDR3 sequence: CASSPRGRNQPQHF. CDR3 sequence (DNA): TGTGCCAGTAGTCCCCGGGGTCGTAATCAGCCCCAGCATTTT.

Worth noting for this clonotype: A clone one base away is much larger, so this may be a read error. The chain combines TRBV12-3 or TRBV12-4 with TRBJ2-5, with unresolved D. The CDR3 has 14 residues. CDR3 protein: CANSFSPGQETQYF. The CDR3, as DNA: TGTGCCAACAGTTTTTCTCCGGGTCAAGAGACCCAGTACTTC.

In DNA, the CDR3 is TGTGCCAGCAGCTTACTCCTAGCGGGTTTTTCTAGCACAGATACGCAGTATTTT. Translating it yields CASSLLLAGFSSTDTQYF. The gene calls are TRBV11-3 and TRBJ2-3; 8 nucleotides align to TRBD2. Losses at the gene ends were 2 bases for V and 0 bases for J; bases not matched to a gene: 10. Germline-derived CDR1 and CDR2 are SGHNT and YENEEA. CDR3 length: 18 residues.

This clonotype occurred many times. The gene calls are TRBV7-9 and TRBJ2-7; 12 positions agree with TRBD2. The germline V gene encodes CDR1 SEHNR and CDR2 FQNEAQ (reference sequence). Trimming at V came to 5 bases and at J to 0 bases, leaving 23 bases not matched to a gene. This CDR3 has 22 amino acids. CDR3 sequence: CASSAGPGGASGRASSSYEQYF. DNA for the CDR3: TGTGCCAGCAGCGCGGGCCCCGGAGGGGCTAGCGGGAGGGCCTCCAGCTCCTACGAGCAGTACTTC.

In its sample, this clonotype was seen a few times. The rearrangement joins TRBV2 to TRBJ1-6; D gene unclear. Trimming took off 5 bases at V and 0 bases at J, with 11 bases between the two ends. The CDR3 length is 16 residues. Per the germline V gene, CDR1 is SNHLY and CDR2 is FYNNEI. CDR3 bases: TGTGCCAGCAGTTCTGCGGGGAGCTCCTATAATTCACCCCTCCACTTT. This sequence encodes CASSSAGSSYNSPLHF.

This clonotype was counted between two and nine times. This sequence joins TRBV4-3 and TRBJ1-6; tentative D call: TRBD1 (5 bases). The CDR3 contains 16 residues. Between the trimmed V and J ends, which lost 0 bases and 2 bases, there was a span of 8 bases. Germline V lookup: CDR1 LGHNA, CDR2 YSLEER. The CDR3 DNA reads TGCGCCAGCAGCCAAGATGGGGGTCCCTATAATTCACCCCTCCACTTT. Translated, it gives CASSQDGGPYNSPLHF.

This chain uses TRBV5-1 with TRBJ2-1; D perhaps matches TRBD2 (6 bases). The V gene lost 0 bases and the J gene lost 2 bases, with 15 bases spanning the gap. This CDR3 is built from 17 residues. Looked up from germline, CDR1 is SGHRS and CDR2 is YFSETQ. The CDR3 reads CASSLAESASAYNEQFF. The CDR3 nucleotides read TGCGCCAGCAGCTTGGCCGAATCGGCTAGCGCCTACAATGAGCAGTTCTTC.

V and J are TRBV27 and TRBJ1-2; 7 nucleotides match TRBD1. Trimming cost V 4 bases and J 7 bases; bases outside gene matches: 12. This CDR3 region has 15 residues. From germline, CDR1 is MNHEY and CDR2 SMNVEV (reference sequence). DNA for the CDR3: TGTGCCAGCAGTTCCGTGGACAGGCAAAAGGGTGGCTACACCTTC. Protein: CASSSVDRQKGGYTF.